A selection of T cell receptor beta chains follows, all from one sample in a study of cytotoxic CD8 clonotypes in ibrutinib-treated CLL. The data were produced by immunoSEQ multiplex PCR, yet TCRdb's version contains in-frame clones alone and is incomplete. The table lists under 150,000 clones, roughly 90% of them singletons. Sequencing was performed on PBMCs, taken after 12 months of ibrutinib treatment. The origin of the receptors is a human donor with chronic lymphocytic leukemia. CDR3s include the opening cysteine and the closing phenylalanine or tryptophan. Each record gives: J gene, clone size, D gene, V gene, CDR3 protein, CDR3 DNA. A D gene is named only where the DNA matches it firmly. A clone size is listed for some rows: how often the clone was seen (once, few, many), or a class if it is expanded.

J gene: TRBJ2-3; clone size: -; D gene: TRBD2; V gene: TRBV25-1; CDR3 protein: CASSESPQAGVKDTQYF; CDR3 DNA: TGTGCCAGCAGTGAATCCCCCCAAGCGGGAGTCAAAGATACGCAGTATTTT
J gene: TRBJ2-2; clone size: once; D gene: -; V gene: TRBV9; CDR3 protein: CASSVAPEGGELFF; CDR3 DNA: TGTGCCAGCAGCGTAGCACCAGAAGGCGGGGAGCTGTTTTTT
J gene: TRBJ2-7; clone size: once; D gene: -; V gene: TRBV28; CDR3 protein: CASTTGSYEQYF; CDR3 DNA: TGTGCCAGCACAACAGGGTCCTACGAGCAGTACTTC
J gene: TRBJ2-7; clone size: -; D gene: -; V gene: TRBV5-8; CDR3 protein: CASSWTAPYEQYF; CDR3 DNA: TGTGCCAGCAGCTGGACGGCTCCCTACGAGCAGTACTTC
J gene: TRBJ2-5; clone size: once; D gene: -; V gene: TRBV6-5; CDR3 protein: CASSYLAGMGTQYF; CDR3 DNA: TGTGCCAGCAGTTACTTGGCGGGGATGGGGACCCAGTACTTC
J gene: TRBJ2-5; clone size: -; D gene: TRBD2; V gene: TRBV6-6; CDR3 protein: CASSYPGLAGQETQYF; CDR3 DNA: TGTGCCAGCAGTTACCCTGGACTAGCGGGGCAAGAGACCCAGTACTTC
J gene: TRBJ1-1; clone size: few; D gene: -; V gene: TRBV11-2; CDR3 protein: CASSLDLAGSMNTEAFF; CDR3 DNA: TGTGCCAGCAGCTTAGATCTTGCGGGGAGCATGAACACTGAAGCTTTCTTT
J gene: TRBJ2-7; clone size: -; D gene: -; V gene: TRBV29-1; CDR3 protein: CSVVYEEWGPHYEQYF; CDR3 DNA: TGCAGCGTTGTTTATGAAGAGTGGGGACCGCACTACGAGCAGTACTTC
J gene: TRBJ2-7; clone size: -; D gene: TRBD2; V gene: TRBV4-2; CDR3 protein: CASSPPGLAYYEQYF; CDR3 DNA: TGTGCCAGCAGCCCGCCGGGACTAGCTTATTACGAGCAGTACTTC
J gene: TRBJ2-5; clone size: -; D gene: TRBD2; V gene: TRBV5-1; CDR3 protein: CASSLAGTIQETQYF; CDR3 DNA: TGCGCCAGCAGCTTGGCCGGGACTATACAAGAGACCCAGTACTTC
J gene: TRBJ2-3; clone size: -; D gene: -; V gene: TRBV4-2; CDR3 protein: CASSPGQSTDTQYF; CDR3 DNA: TGTGCCAGCAGCCCCGGACAGAGCACAGATACGCAGTATTTT
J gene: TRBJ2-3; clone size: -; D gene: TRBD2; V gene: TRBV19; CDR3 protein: CASDSGGHNTQYF; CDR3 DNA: TGTGCCAGTGACAGCGGGGGGCACAATACGCAGTATTTT
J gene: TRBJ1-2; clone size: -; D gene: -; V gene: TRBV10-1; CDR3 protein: CASSPSDGNYGYTF; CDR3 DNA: TGCGCCAGCAGTCCCTCTGACGGCAACTATGGCTACACCTTC
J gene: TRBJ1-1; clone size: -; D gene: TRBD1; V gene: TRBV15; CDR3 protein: CATSGRTGQNTEAFF; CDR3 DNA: TGTGCCACCAGCGGCCGGACAGGGCAGAACACTGAAGCTTTCTTT
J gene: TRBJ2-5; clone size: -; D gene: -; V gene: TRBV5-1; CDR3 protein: CASSFYGTQETQYF; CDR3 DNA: TGCGCCAGCAGCTTTTATGGGACCCAAGAGACCCAGTACTTC
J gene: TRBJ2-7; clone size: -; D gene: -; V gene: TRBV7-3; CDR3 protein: CASSPWGAPSYEQYF; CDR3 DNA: TGTGCCAGCAGCCCATGGGGGGCTCCTTCCTACGAGCAGTACTTC
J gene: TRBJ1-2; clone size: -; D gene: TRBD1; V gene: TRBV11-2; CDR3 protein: CASSPETGAYGYTF; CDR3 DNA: TGTGCCAGCAGCCCGGAGACAGGGGCGTATGGCTACACCTTC
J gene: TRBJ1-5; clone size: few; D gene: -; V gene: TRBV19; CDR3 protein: CASKDRDYQPQHF; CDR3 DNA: TGTGCCAGTAAGGACAGAGATTATCAGCCCCAGCATTTT
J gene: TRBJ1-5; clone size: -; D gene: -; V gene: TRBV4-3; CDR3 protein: CASSQDGAGNQPQHF; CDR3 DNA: TGCGCCAGCAGCCAAGATGGGGCAGGGAATCAGCCCCAGCATTTT
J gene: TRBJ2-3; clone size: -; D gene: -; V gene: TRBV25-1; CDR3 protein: CASSEYMVEGKQYF; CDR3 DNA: TGTGCCAGCAGTGAATACATGGTGGAGGGTAAGCAGTATTTT
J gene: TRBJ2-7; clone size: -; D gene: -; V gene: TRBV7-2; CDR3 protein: CASSLARGYEQYF; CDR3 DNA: TGTGCCAGCAGCTTAGCGCGGGGCTACGAGCAGTACTTC
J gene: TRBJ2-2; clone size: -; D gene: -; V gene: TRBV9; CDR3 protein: CASSAPRGRDVTGELFF; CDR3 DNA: TGTGCCAGCAGCGCACCGAGGGGGCGGGATGTCACCGGGGAGCTGTTTTTT
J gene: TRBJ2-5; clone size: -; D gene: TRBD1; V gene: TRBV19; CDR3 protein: CASSSGRTGRETQYF; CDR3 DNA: TGTGCCAGTAGTTCGGGTCGGACAGGAAGGGAGACCCAGTACTTC
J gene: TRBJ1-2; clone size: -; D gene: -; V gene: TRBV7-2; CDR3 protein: CASSQGRAFYGYTF; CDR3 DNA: TGTGCCAGCAGCCAGGGACGGGCCTTCTATGGCTACACCTTC
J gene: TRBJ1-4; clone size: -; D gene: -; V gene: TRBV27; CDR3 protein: CASSLYSSEKLFF; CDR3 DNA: TGTGCCAGCAGTTTATATTCCAGTGAAAAACTGTTTTTT
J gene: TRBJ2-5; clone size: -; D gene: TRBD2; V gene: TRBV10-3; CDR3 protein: CAIRAGTSEETQYF; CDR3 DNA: TGTGCCATCAGAGCCGGGACTAGCGAAGAGACCCAGTACTTC
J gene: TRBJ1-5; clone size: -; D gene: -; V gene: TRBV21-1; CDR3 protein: CASSITLGPLLREQPQHF; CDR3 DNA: TGTGCCAGCAGCATCACCTTGGGGCCCCTTTTAAGGGAGCAGCCCCAGCATTTT
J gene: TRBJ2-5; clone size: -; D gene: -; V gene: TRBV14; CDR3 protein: CASSQVGQTQYF; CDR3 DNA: TGTGCCAGCAGCCAAGTTGGACAGACCCAGTACTTC
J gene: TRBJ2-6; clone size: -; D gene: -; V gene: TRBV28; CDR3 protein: CASSFAGFSGANVLTF; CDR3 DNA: TGTGCCAGCAGTTTCGCAGGTTTTTCTGGGGCCAACGTCCTGACTTTC
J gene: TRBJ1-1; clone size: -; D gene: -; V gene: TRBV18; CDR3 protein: CASSPYRGEKNTEAFF; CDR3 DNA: TGTGCCAGCTCACCATATCGGGGCGAGAAGAACACTGAAGCTTTCTTT
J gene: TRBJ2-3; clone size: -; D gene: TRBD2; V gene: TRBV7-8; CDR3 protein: CASSPMGLAWTDTQYF; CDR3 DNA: TGTGCCAGCAGCCCCATGGGACTAGCGTGGACAGATACGCAGTATTTT
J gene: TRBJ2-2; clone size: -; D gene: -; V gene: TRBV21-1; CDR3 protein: CASSTTNRGRCTGELFF; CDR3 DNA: TGTGCCAGCAGCACGACTAACAGGGGGCGGTGCACCGGGGAGCTGTTTTTT
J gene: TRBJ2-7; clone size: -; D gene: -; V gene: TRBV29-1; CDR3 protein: CSVEGGVPYEQYF; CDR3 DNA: TGCAGCGTTGAAGGAGGAGTCCCCTACGAGCAGTACTTC
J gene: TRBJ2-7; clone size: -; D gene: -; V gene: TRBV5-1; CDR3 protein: CASSPTVGEGQYF; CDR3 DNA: TGCGCCAGCAGCCCCACCGTGGGGGAAGGGCAGTACTTC
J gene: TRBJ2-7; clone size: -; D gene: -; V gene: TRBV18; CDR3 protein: CASSPPSSYEQYF; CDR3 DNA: TGTGCCAGCTCACCACCTAGCTCCTACGAGCAGTACTTC
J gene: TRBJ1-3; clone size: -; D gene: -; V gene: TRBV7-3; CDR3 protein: CASSLLPGSGNTIYF; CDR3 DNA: TGTGCCAGCAGCTTACTTCCTGGCTCTGGAAACACCATATATTTT
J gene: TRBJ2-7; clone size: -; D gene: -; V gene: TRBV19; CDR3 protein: CASSPTISYEQYF; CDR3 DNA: TGTGCCAGTAGTCCGACGATCTCCTACGAGCAGTACTTC
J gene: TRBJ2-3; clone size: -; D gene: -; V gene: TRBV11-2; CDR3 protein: CASGREGSTDTQYF; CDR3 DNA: TGTGCCAGCGGCCGGGAAGGCAGCACAGATACGCAGTATTTT
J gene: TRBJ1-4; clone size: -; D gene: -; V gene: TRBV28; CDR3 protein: CASSLLGTNEKLFF; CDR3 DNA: TGTGCCAGCAGTTTATTAGGTACTAATGAAAAACTGTTTTTT
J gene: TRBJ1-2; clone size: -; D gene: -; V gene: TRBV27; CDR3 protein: CASSNEQIQGYGYTF; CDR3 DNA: TGTGCCAGCAGTAACGAACAAATCCAAGGGTATGGCTACACCTTC